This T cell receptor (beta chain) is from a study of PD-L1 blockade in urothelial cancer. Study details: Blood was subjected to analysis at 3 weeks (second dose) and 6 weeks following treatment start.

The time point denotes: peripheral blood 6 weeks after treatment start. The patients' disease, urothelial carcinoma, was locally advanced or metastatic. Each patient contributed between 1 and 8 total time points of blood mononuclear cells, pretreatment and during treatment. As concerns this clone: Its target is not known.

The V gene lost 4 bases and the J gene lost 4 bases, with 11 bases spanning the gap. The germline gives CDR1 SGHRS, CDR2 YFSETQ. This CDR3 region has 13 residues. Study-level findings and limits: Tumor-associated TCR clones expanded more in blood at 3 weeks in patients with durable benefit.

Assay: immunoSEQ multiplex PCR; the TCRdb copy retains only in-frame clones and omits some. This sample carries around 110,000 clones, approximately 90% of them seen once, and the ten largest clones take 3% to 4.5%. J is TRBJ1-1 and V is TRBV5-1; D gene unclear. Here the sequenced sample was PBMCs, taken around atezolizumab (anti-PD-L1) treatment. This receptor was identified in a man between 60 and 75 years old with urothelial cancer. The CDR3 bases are TGCGCCAGCAGCCCCCAGGCGACCACTGAAGCTTTCTTT. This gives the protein CASSPQATTEAFF.